The 21 T cell receptor beta chains below come from one sample, sequenced in a study of T cell repertoires in ileal Crohn's disease. TCRdb's table, derived via immunoSEQ multiplex PCR, lists solely in-frame clones and lacks some. Of fewer than 15,000 clones in the sample, roughly 79% were seen once. Time point specified: neoterminal ileum biopsy at postoperative endoscopy, about 6 months after surgery. The source material was ileal tissue. These TCRs come from an adult with Crohn's disease.

This clone was recorded once. The chain is built from TRBV11-3 and TRBJ2-1; TRBD2 matches 11 bases. Losses at the gene ends were 5 bases for V and 0 bases for J; bases not matched to a gene: 12. In germline, CDR1 is SGHNT, CDR2 YENEEA. This CDR3 has 19 residues. Written as DNA, the CDR3 is TGTGCCAGCAGCCTAGGAGGTACTAGCGGGGGAAGCTCCTACAATGAGCAGTTCTTC. Encoded protein: CASSLGGTSGGSSYNEQFF.

This clone was counted between two and nine times. The chain links TRBV7-3 to TRBJ2-1; TRBD2 matches 10 bases. Unmatched junction bases numbered 7, after V lost 2 bases and J lost 9 bases. Looked up from germline, CDR1 is SGHTA and CDR2 is FQGTGA. The CDR3 length is 15 residues. The CDR3: CASSLVAGGRSEQFF. CDR3 nucleotides: TGTGCCAGCAGCTTAGTAGCGGGGGGCCGGAGTGAGCAGTTCTTC.

In DNA, the CDR3 is TGTGCCAGCAGTGAAAACGACTATGGCTACACCTTC. Protein: CASSENDYGYTF. This sequence joins TRBV6-1 and TRBJ1-2, with D unclear. This CDR3 is 12 amino acids long. Between the trimmed V and J ends, which lost 2 bases and 3 bases, there was a span of 4 bases. From germline, CDR1 is MNHNS and CDR2 SASEGT.

The CDR3 loop reads CASRPGTGRGNGNTIYF. For the CDR3, the DNA is TGTGCCAGCAGGCCCGGGACAGGCCGCGGCAATGGAAACACCATATATTTT. This chain joins TRBV28 and TRBJ1-3; TRBD1 matches 8 bases. This CDR3 comprises 17 residues. Trimming cost V 6 bases and J 3 bases; bases outside gene matches: 13. CDR1 MDHEN and CDR2 SYDVKM come from the germline V gene.

The chain joins TRBV29-1 to TRBJ2-7; TRBD1 matches 7 bases. Germline values: CDR1 SQVTM, CDR2 ANQGSEA. This CDR3 is 14 amino acids long. With V trimmed by 1 base and J by 7 bases, 10 bases remained unmatched. The CDR3 protein is CSVEGEQGRREQYF. CDR3 DNA sequence: TGCAGCGTTGAAGGCGAACAGGGGCGGAGAGAGCAGTACTTC.

V and J are TRBV5-5 and TRBJ1-1, with D perhaps matching TRBD1 (5 bases). With 0 bases removed from V and 4 bases from J, the gap between germline ends came to 7 bases. Germline V gene sequence: CDR1 SGHKS, CDR2 YYEKEE (reference sequence). The length of the CDR3 is 13 residues. CDR3 residues: CASSLGGATEAFF. Written as DNA, the CDR3 is TGTGCCAGCAGCTTGGGAGGGGCCACTGAAGCTTTCTTT.

V usage is TRBV2 and J usage is TRBJ2-7; D is uncertain. The CDR3 is made up of 13 amino acids. V was pared by 3 bases and J by 2 bases, with 8 bases between. From germline, CDR1 is SNHLY and CDR2 FYNNEI. CDR3 in DNA: TGTGCCAGCAGTGACGGGCCCCCCTACGAGCAGTACTTC. This sequence encodes CASSDGPPYEQYF.

This clone was counted a single time. The chain joins TRBV5-6 to TRBJ2-3; 8 bases map to TRBD2. Per germline, CDR1 SGHDT and CDR2 YYEEEE. CDR3 size: 15 residues. V was pared by 2 bases and J by 3 bases, with 5 bases of the junction left unmatched. CDR3 residues: CASSFRGGGTDTQYF. The CDR3 DNA reads as TGTGCCAGCAGCTTTCGGGGGGGCGGGACAGATACGCAGTATTTT.

This clone came up once. This chain joins TRBV15 and TRBJ1-1; D unclear. V was pared by 3 bases and J by 5 bases, with 10 bases between. The CDR3 contains 13 residues. Germline CDR1 reads LNHNV; CDR2 reads YYDKDF (reference sequence). CDR3 DNA sequence: TGTGCCACCAGCAGCAGTACGCGGACTGAAGCTTTCTTT. Residues: CATSSSTRTEAFF.

This chain connects TRBV19 to TRBJ2-3, with D uncertain. The CDR3 runs 12 residues. Trimming pared 9 bases from V and 10 bases from J, leaving 17 bases between. The germline V gene encodes CDR1 LNHDA and CDR2 SQIVND (reference sequence). The CDR3 spells CASLTPNGAQYF. The CDR3 nucleotides are TGTGCCAGCTTGACCCCGAACGGTGCGCAGTATTTT.

The chain recombines TRBV7-9 with TRBJ2-3; tentative D call: TRBD1 (7 bases). CDR1 is SEHNR and CDR2 is FQNEAQ in the germline V gene (reference sequence). V was clipped by 6 bases and J by 1 base, with 17 bases between them. The CDR3 runs 16 residues. DNA for the CDR3: TGTGCCAGCAGACGAAGGAGGGGGCAGGGCACAGATACGCAGTATTTT. This codes for CASRRRRGQGTDTQYF.

This clone has more than one count but fewer than ten. The rearrangement joins TRBV6-5 to TRBJ2-1, with 13 nucleotides matching TRBD2. Germline CDR1 and CDR2: MNHEY and SVGAGI. The CDR3 has 15 amino acids. V trimming: 6 bases; J trimming: 9 bases; junction bases outside the gene matches: 8. The CDR3 bases are TGTGCCAGCAGATCGGGACTAGCGGGGAATAGTGAGCAGTTCTTC. Residues: CASRSGLAGNSEQFF.

The CDR3 DNA reads TGTGCCAGTAGCGAGGGAGGGGGGAAAGAGACCCAGTACTTC. Translation: CASSEGGGKETQYF. V is TRBV19 and J is TRBJ2-5; TRBD2 is a possible D gene (7 bases). Germline CDR1 is LNHDA and CDR2 is SQIVND (reference sequence). This CDR3 has 14 amino acids. V was trimmed by 6 bases and J by 3 bases, leaving 14 bases between them.

This chain connects TRBV6-1 to TRBJ2-1; D might be TRBD2 (5 bases). V was clipped by 0 bases and J by 6 bases, with 18 bases between them. This CDR3 is built from 17 residues. The germline V gene has CDR1 MNHNS and CDR2 SASEGT. The CDR3: CASSEALLSLRGNEQFF. CDR3 coding DNA: TGTGCCAGCAGTGAAGCGCTTCTTAGCCTCCGGGGCAATGAGCAGTTCTTC.

The CDR3 DNA sequence: TGTGCCAGCAGCTCGTGGGGCAGGGAATCGAACACTGAAGCTTTCTTT. It yields the protein CASSSWGRESNTEAFF. The rearrangement joins TRBV5-4 to TRBJ1-1; tentative D call: TRBD1 (5 bases). Germline assignment: CDR1 SGHNT and CDR2 YYREEE (reference sequence). The CDR3 spans 16 residues. V shed 3 bases and J shed 1 base, with 16 bases lying between them.

V and J are TRBV19 and TRBJ2-1; D is unclear. V dropped 3 bases and J dropped 7 bases, with 10 bases sitting between them. CDR1 is LNHDA, CDR2 SQIVND, per germline (reference sequence). The CDR3 runs to 13 residues. The CDR3 here is CASSIMVGNEQFF. CDR3 coding DNA: TGTGCCAGTAGTATTATGGTGGGTAATGAGCAGTTCTTC.

V gene TRBV7-9 combines with J gene TRBJ2-1, with 7 bases identical to TRBD1. Germline V CDR1 and CDR2: SEHNR, FQNEAQ (reference sequence). V lost 5 bases, J lost 6 bases, and 7 bases stayed unmatched. The CDR3 contains 14 residues. In DNA form, the CDR3 reads TGTGCCAGCAGCCCCTACCGGGACAGCAATGAGCAGTTCTTC. This translates into CASSPYRDSNEQFF. The variable domain in full, completed from reference TRBV7-9 and TRBJ2-1, reads DTGVSQNPRHKITKRGQNVTFRCDPISEHNRLYWYRQTLGQGPEFLTYFQNEAQLEKSRLLSDRFSAERPKGSFSTLEIQRTEQGDSAMYLCASSPYRDSNEQFFGPGTRLTVL.

The genes are TRBV27 and TRBJ2-3; the D gene is possibly TRBD2 (5 bases). Germline V CDR1 and CDR2: MNHEY, SMNVEV (reference sequence). The CDR3 is 15 residues long. Trimming cost V 2 bases and J 4 bases, with 13 bases left between them. The chain's CDR3 is CASSLVRGRADTQYF. Written as DNA, the CDR3 is TGTGCCAGCAGTTTAGTTCGTGGGCGGGCAGATACGCAGTATTTT.

Only one count was recorded for this clone. This chain links TRBV15 with TRBJ2-5; a possible D gene is TRBD2 (5 bases). This CDR3 spans 14 amino acids. V shed 0 bases and J shed 9 bases, with 14 bases lying between them. CDR1 is LNHNV and CDR2 is YYDKDF in the germline V gene (reference sequence). The CDR3 is CATSRDRGLDPQYF. The CDR3 DNA is TGTGCCACCAGCAGAGATCGGGGTTTGGATCCCCAGTACTTC.

This chain connects TRBV9 to TRBJ2-5; D remains unclear. The CDR3 is 16 residues long. The V and J ends lost 3 bases and 3 bases respectively, with 18 bases between them. Germline CDR1 and CDR2: SGDLS and YYNGEE. The CDR3 bases are TGTGCCAGCAGCGAGGGTGGAGTTTGGGGAAAAGAGACCCAGTACTTC. Its translation: CASSEGGVWGKETQYF.

A word on this clone: The junction departs from the called germline gene at one end, perhaps through a read error. The sample carries other DNA sequences with the same CDR3. The rearrangement links TRBV5-1 to TRBJ2-5, with 10 positions matching TRBD1. CDR1 is SGHRS, CDR2 YFSETQ, per germline. This CDR3 contains 15 residues. CDR3: CASSLGTGAQETQYF. CDR3 bases: TGCGCCAGCAGCCTGGGGACAGGGGCCCAAGAAACCCAGTACTTC.